A single sample is the source of the 20 T cell receptor beta chains below, sequenced in a study of OX40 agonist ivuxolimab in advanced cancers. Libraries were made using the immunoSEQ multiplex PCR assay. In its TCRdb copy, this immuneACCESS table keeps in-frame sequences only and misses some clones. Where compared with another copy, unresolved V genes explain less than half of these, and the others have no known cause. The sample profile shows roughly 76,000 clones; around 83% of them were found once. Together, the top ten hold roughly 1.2% of the sample. The sample consisted of CD4+ or CD8+ T cells sorted from blood, taken in a trial of the OX40 agonist ivuxolimab. The receptors shown here come from an adult with an advanced solid tumor such as melanoma, head and neck, liver or kidney cancer.

This chain joins TRBV5-1 and TRBJ2-1, with 14 positions matching TRBD2. The CDR3 totals 15 residues. Per the germline V gene, CDR1 is SGHRS and CDR2 is YFSETQ. Trimming cost V 4 bases and J 8 bases; bases outside gene matches: 5. The CDR3 here is CASSPGLAGVDEQFF. The DNA for the CDR3 is TGCGCCAGCAGCCCGGGACTAGCGGGGGTGGATGAGCAGTTCTTC.

V is TRBV7-6 and J is TRBJ2-2; TRBD1 aligns across 9 bases. The CDR3 spans 16 residues. Trimming cost V 1 base and J 4 bases; bases outside gene matches: 4. CDR1 SGHVS and CDR2 FNYEAQ come from the germline V gene. The CDR3 sequence is CASSLGQGGITGELFF. The CDR3 DNA reads as TGTGCCAGCAGCTTAGGACAGGGGGGGATCACCGGGGAGCTGTTTTTT. Full variable domain (missing parts from reference TRBV7-6 and TRBJ2-2): GAGVSQSPRYKVTKRGQDVALRCDPISGHVSLYWYRQALGQGPEFLTYFNYEAQQDKSGLPNDRFSAERPEGSISTLTIQRTEQRDSAMYRCASSLGQGGITGELFFGEGSRLTVL.

The CDR3 region is CAISDWGEKLFF. DNA of the CDR3: TGTGCCATCAGTGACTGGGGTGAAAAACTGTTTTTT. The gene calls are TRBV10-3 and TRBJ1-4; D is unclear. Trimming cost V 3 bases and J 7 bases, with 6 bases left between them. CDR3 length equals 12 residues. Germline V CDR1 and CDR2: ENHRY, SYGVKD.

This clone has more than one count but fewer than ten. This rearrangement joins TRBV29-1 to TRBJ1-1; possibly TRBD1 for D (6 bases). The CDR3 is 14 amino acids. Germline-derived CDR1 and CDR2 are SQVTM and ANQGSEA. The V end lost 4 bases, the J end lost 0 bases, and 12 bases lay between the germline ends. The CDR3 region has the DNA TGCAGCGTTGCGCGGGGGGCAATGAACACTGAAGCTTTCTTT. Translating gives CSVARGAMNTEAFF.

The rearrangement links TRBV7-2 to TRBJ1-5; possibly TRBD1 for D (6 bases). This CDR3 contains 14 residues. V lost 3 bases to trimming and J lost 7 bases, with 13 bases between them. Germline-derived CDR1 and CDR2 are SGHTA and FQGNSA. The CDR3 protein is CASSFDRLTQPQHF. For the CDR3, the DNA is TGTGCCAGCAGCTTTGACAGGCTGACCCAGCCCCAGCATTTT.

The chain uses TRBV5-4 and TRBJ1-2, with TRBD1 identical over 11 bases. The length of the CDR3 is 15 residues. The ends lost 2 bases at V and 8 bases at J; junction bases unmatched: 8. Germline loops: CDR1 SGHNT, CDR2 YYREEE (reference sequence). Here the CDR3 reads CASSFPDRGPGGYTF. The CDR3 DNA sequence: TGTGCCAGCAGCTTCCCGGACAGGGGGCCGGGAGGCTACACCTTC.

The rearrangement uses TRBV18 and TRBJ2-7; 10 nucleotides agree with TRBD1. Germline lookup yields CDR1 KGHSH and CDR2 LQKENI. V lost 6 bases and J lost 2; bases outside the gene matches: 7. The CDR3 consists of 15 residues. The DNA for the CDR3 is TGTGCCAGCTCGCTGACAGGGGGCGCCCCCTACGAGCAGTACTTC. Protein product: CASSLTGGAPYEQYF. Based on the CDR3 plus reference TRBV18 and TRBJ2-7, the full variable domain is NAGVMQNPRHLVRRRGQEARLRCSPMKGHSHVYWYRQLPEEGLKFMVYLQKENIIDESGMPKERFSAEFPKEGPSILRIQQVVRGDSAAYFCASSLTGGAPYEQYFGPGTRLTVT.

This chain uses TRBV4-3 with TRBJ1-6; D remains unclear. Germline V gives CDR1 LGHNA, CDR2 YSLEER. CDR3 length equals 14 residues. V was clipped by 1 base and J by 8 bases, with 9 bases between them. The CDR3 region is CASSQGAWDSPLHF. The CDR3 DNA reads TGCGCCAGCAGCCAAGGGGCCTGGGATTCACCCCTCCACTTT.

The chain carries TRBV18 and TRBJ1-1; 7 bases fit TRBD1. Germline V gene sequence: CDR1 KGHSH, CDR2 LQKENI. The length of the CDR3 is 15 residues. J lost 1 base, V lost 3 bases, and 5 bases had no gene match. The CDR3, as DNA: TGTGCCAGCTCACCCGTGACAGGGCCGAACACTGAAGCTTTCTTT. It is translated as CASSPVTGPNTEAFF.

J is TRBJ2-7 and V is TRBV5-1; 7 bases map to TRBD1. The V segment lost 5 bases and the J segment 0 bases; nucleotides outside the gene matches: 8. This CDR3 contains 15 residues. Germline lookup yields CDR1 SGHRS and CDR2 YFSETQ. The CDR3 sequence: CASRPGTADSYEQYF. In DNA form, the CDR3 reads TGCGCCAGCAGACCAGGGACAGCCGACTCCTACGAGCAGTACTTC.

CDR3 in DNA: TGTGCCAGCAGTGAAACCATTGGGACAGGGAGGGGGTCCCTCCACTTT. Its protein is CASSETIGTGRGSLHF. V and J are TRBV2 and TRBJ1-6; 9 bases are a match to TRBD1. The CDR3 is 16 residues long. Germline assignment: CDR1 SNHLY and CDR2 FYNNEI. V shed 2 bases, J shed 14 bases, and the junction held 13 bases outside the gene matches.

The J gene is TRBJ1-1, the V gene TRBV7-9; D not certain. The germline V gene encodes CDR1 SEHNR and CDR2 FQNEAQ (reference sequence). The CDR3 extends over 13 amino acids. Trimming removed 5 bases at V and 3 bases at J, with 10 bases between. CDR3 nucleotide sequence: TGTGCCAGCAGCCCCTTTGGTGACACTGAAGCTTTCTTT. Amino acid sequence: CASSPFGDTEAFF.

The V gene is TRBV2, the J gene TRBJ1-2; 7 positions match TRBD1. The CDR3 totals 12 residues. The germline V gene encodes CDR1 SNHLY and CDR2 FYNNEI. Trimming removed 6 bases from V and 5 bases from J; junction bases left unmatched: 3. CDR3 amino acids: CASRGDRYGYTF. CDR3 sequence (DNA): TGTGCCAGCAGAGGGGACAGATATGGCTACACCTTC.

The rearrangement joins TRBV6-5 to TRBJ2-5, with D tentatively TRBD1 (5 bases). Germline CDR1 and CDR2: MNHEY and SVGAGI. Between the trimmed V and J ends, which lost 7 bases and 3 bases, there was a span of 9 bases. CDR3 length: 12 amino acids. The CDR3 here is CASNAGKETQYF. The DNA for the CDR3 is TGTGCCAGCAATGCAGGGAAAGAGACCCAGTACTTC.

V is TRBV10-2 and J is TRBJ2-3, with 8 bases fitting TRBD2. V was clipped by 3 bases and J by 0 bases; unmatched bases: 2. Germline loops: CDR1 WSHSY, CDR2 SAAADI. CDR3 length equals 15 residues. The CDR3 DNA reads TGCGCCAGCAGTGAATCGGGGGGGAGCACAGATACGCAGTATTTT. Translation: CASSESGGSTDTQYF.

The chain couples TRBV19 to TRBJ2-1; a possible D gene is TRBD2 (7 bases). The CDR3 runs to 12 residues. Trimming pared 5 bases from V and 9 bases from J, leaving 11 bases between. Germline values: CDR1 LNHDA, CDR2 SQIVND (reference sequence). CDR3 loop: CASSVGGAEQFF. The DNA of the CDR3 is TGTGCCAGTAGTGTAGGGGGGGCTGAGCAGTTCTTC.

This clone was found a few times. This chain's CDR3 is CASSQGDSALKTQYF. DNA of the CDR3: TGTGCCAGTAGTCAGGGGGATTCCGCGTTAAAGACCCAGTACTTC. J is TRBJ2-5 and V is TRBV19, with 7 bases lining up with TRBD1. Germline loops: CDR1 LNHDA, CDR2 SQIVND (reference sequence). Trimming cost V 5 bases and J 6 bases; bases outside gene matches: 12. The CDR3 has 15 residues.

This clone was seen a handful of times. This chain joins TRBV4-2 and TRBJ1-1; D uncertain. Per the germline V gene, CDR1 is LGHNA and CDR2 is YNFKEQ. This CDR3 contains 14 residues. V was pared by 0 bases and J by 5 bases, with 10 bases between. The CDR3 DNA reads as TGTGCCAGCAGCCAAGATCCTGGGGAAACTGAAGCTTTCTTT. Its protein is CASSQDPGETEAFF.

CDR3 amino acids: CASSLGTSLAYEQYF. DNA of the CDR3: TGTGCCAGCAGTCTCGGGACATCTCTCGCCTACGAGCAGTACTTC. This chain links TRBV9 with TRBJ2-7; D is possibly TRBD1 (6 bases). The germline V gene has CDR1 SGDLS and CDR2 YYNGEE. This CDR3 has 15 residues. The V end lost 5 bases, the J end lost 2 bases, and 17 bases lay between the germline ends.

This clone was seen more than once but under ten times. The rearrangement links TRBV19 to TRBJ2-5; possibly TRBD2 for D (6 bases). The V end was cut by 8 bases, the J end by 4 bases, with 17 bases between. The CDR3 is made up of 14 amino acids. The germline CDR1 and CDR2 sequences are LNHDA and SQIVND (reference sequence). CDR3 loop: CASRRGRQAETQYF. For the CDR3, the DNA is TGTGCCAGTCGGCGGGGTAGGCAGGCAGAGACCCAGTACTTC.